Listed here are 26 T cell receptor beta chains from one sample, sequenced in a study of CD8 T cells in ankylosing spondylitis (dated by TCRdb to about 2017). General conclusions and limits of the study: A TCR beta motif made up of fewer than 10 highly homologous amino acid variants appeared to be characteristic of blood from ankylosing spondylitis patients.

These receptors' antigens are unknown. Library preparation employed 5' RACE. The data were produced on an Illumina HiSeq 2500. TCRdb reprocessing: public reads trimmed at Q25 with fastp, clones called with MiXCR, in-frame beta chains kept. All rows with the same CDR3 protein become a single entry with the most common DNA and genes. The sample table holds around 770,000 distinct CDR3 sequences, of which around 17% were seen once. 15% to 20% of the sample is in the top ten clones. Sequenced: blood, either unsorted or a sorted T cell fraction (not recorded which). The receptors derive from a male donor with ankylosing spondylitis.

There are a few counts of this clonotype. The J gene is TRBJ2-5, the V gene TRBV6-5; 7 bases match TRBD1. V dropped 3 bases and J dropped 2; count of bases not matched to a gene: 9. CDR3 length equals 16 residues. CDR1 and CDR2 (germline): MNHEY, SVGAGI. The CDR3 region has the DNA TGTGCCAGCAGTTATGGTGCGCAGGGGGATCAAGAGACCCAGTACTTC. Protein sequence: CASSYGAQGDQETQYF.

DNA for the CDR3: TGTGCCAGCAGCTTACTCACTAGCGGGGGGGGCTACAATGAGCAGTTCTTC. Protein sequence: CASSLLTSGGGYNEQFF. The rearrangement links TRBV7-9 to TRBJ2-1; 13 bases align to TRBD2. Germline trimming cut 2 bases from V and 3 bases from J; bases unmatched to any gene: 4. CDR1 and CDR2 (germline): SEHNR, FQNEAQ (reference sequence). The CDR3 is made up of 17 amino acids.

This clonotype is a singleton in its sample. The V gene is TRBV6-1, the J gene TRBJ1-2; a possible D gene is TRBD1 (5 bases). Germline CDR1 and CDR2: MNHNS and SASEGT. Trimming took off 8 bases at V and 4 bases at J, with 20 bases between the two ends. The CDR3 has 15 amino acids. The CDR3 sequence: CASDPTGNRFYGYTF. In DNA, the CDR3 is TGTGCCAGCGATCCCACCGGAAACAGGTTCTATGGCTACACCTTC.

The chain uses TRBV12-3 or TRBV12-4 and TRBJ2-3; D uncertain. Trimming took 3 bases from V and 0 from J, leaving 10 bases between them. The CDR3 sequence is 15 residues long. DNA of the CDR3: TGTGCCAGCAGTTTCTCGGATTCTAGCACAGATACGCAGTATTTT. Translated: CASSFSDSSTDTQYF.

This clonotype was seen more than once but under ten times. This chain links TRBV3-1 with TRBJ2-6; D gene unclear. Between the trimmed V and J ends, which lost 3 bases and 6 bases, there was a span of 0 bases. The CDR3 covers 11 residues. Germline values: CDR1 LGHDT, CDR2 YNNKEL (reference sequence). CDR3 nucleotides: TGTGCCAGCAGCCAGGCCAACGTCCTGACTTTC. Translated: CASSQANVLTF.

The gene calls are TRBV7-2 and TRBJ2-1, with TRBD2 matching 7 bases. The CDR3 runs 17 residues. The germline CDR1 and CDR2 sequences are SGHTA and FQGNSA. The J segment lost 6 bases and the V segment lost 1 base, leaving 12 bases of the junction unmatched. The CDR3 reads CASSLGLGTGGRNEQFF. CDR3 DNA sequence: TGTGCCAGCAGCTTAGGGCTGGGGACGGGAGGACGCAATGAGCAGTTCTTC.

This clonotype was counted between two and nine times. V is TRBV5-1 and J is TRBJ2-1; D may be TRBD2 (6 bases). Germline CDR1 SGHRS, CDR2 YFSETQ. The length of the CDR3 is 15 residues. The germline V and J ends were trimmed by 3 bases and 2 bases, with 12 bases remaining between them. DNA for the CDR3: TGCGCCAGCAGCTGGGGTGGCGGGGCCTACAATGAGCAGTTCTTC. Translation gives CASSWGGGAYNEQFF. Supplemented by reference TRBV5-1 and TRBJ2-1, the full variable domain reads KAGVTQTPRYLIKTRGQQVTLSCSPISGHRSVSWYQQTPGQGLQFLFEYFSETQRNKGNFPGRFSGRQFSNSRSEMNVSTLELGDSALYLCASSWGGGAYNEQFFGPGTRLTVL.

The chain joins TRBV12-3 or TRBV12-4 to TRBJ2-1, with 7 bases fitting TRBD2. The CDR3 length is 13 residues. The junction had 7 bases not matched to a gene; V was cut back by 7 bases and J by 7 bases. CDR3 in amino acids: CASKAGVGNEQFF. CDR3 bases: TGTGCCAGCAAGGCGGGAGTGGGGAATGAGCAGTTCTTC.

This clonotype was seen a few times. The V gene is TRBV20-1, the J gene TRBJ2-7, with unresolved D. Germline lookup yields CDR1 DFQATT and CDR2 SNEGSKA (reference sequence). The CDR3 extends over 12 amino acids. Trimming took 3 bases from V and 10 from J, leaving 16 bases between them. This CDR3 is CSARGSDVFQYF. CDR3 bases: TGCAGTGCTAGGGGGTCGGACGTGTTCCAGTACTTC.

The table lists this clonotype with a few counts. This chain links TRBV4-1 with TRBJ2-1; TRBD1 matches 10 bases. The CDR3 spans 15 residues. Looked up from germline, CDR1 is MGHRA and CDR2 is YSYEKL. Trimming at V came to 4 bases and at J to 4 bases, leaving 4 bases not matched to a gene. CDR3 nucleotide sequence: TGCGCCAGCAGCCCAGGACAGGGGGAATACAATGAGCAGTTCTTC. The encoded protein is CASSPGQGEYNEQFF.

The chain employs TRBV5-1 and TRBJ2-1; D gene uncertain. Germline V gene lookup returns CDR1 SGHRS and CDR2 YFSETQ. CDR3 length: 15 amino acids. Trimming pared 7 bases from V and 0 bases from J, leaving 14 bases between. The CDR3, as DNA: TGCGCCAGCGGGTGGACCGAGAGCTCCTACAATGAGCAGTTCTTC. Translated, it gives CASGWTESSYNEQFF.

This CDR3 is CASRGGGATDTQYF. As DNA, the CDR3 is TGTGCCAGCAGAGGGGGGGGGGCGACAGATACGCAGTATTTT. The chain has TRBV12-3 or TRBV12-4 and TRBJ2-3, with D maybe TRBD2 (7 bases). Deletions cut 6 bases from V and 3 bases from J, with 13 bases between. This CDR3 has 14 amino acids.

Ten or more counts support this clonotype. This chain uses TRBV5-6 with TRBJ1-2; 7 nucleotides match TRBD1. This CDR3 is built from 14 residues. Germline V lookup: CDR1 SGHDT, CDR2 YYEEEE. V dropped 0 bases and J dropped 3; count of bases not matched to a gene: 2. The CDR3 region is CASSLGGTDYGYTF. The CDR3 coding sequence is TGTGCCAGCAGCTTGGGCGGGACAGACTATGGCTACACCTTC.

This clonotype has just a few counts. This chain joins TRBV11-2 and TRBJ2-1, with 13 nucleotides matching TRBD2. Germline V lookup: CDR1 SGHAT, CDR2 FQNNGV. The CDR3 has 18 amino acids. V shed 5 bases and J 4 bases; nucleotides not matched to a gene: 11. The CDR3, as DNA: TGTGCCAGCAGCCTCAGACTAGCGGGGGGCGCACCATACAATGAGCAGTTCTTC. Encoded protein: CASSLRLAGGAPYNEQFF.

The table lists this clonotype with a few counts. The rearrangement joins TRBV29-1 to TRBJ1-2; no firm D call. The CDR3 is 10 residues long. Trimming shortened V by 5 bases and J by 8 bases, and 9 bases separated the two germline ends. The germline CDR1 and CDR2 sequences are SQVTM and ANQGSEA. The CDR3 spells CSVSGFGYTF. In DNA form, the CDR3 reads TGCAGCGTTAGTGGATTCGGCTACACCTTC.

CDR3 residues: CASSLLGQGTEQYF. The CDR3 coding sequence is TGTGCCAGCAGCTTATTGGGGCAGGGGACCGAGCAGTACTTC. The V gene is TRBV7-2, the J gene TRBJ2-7, with D possibly matching TRBD1 (6 bases). Trimming removed 2 bases at V and 6 bases at J, with 14 bases between. The length of the CDR3 is 14 residues. Germline lookup yields CDR1 SGHTA and CDR2 FQGNSA.

The chain has TRBV10-3 and TRBJ2-2; TRBD2 agrees at 10 bases. J gave up 3 bases and V 3 bases, and 7 bases lay outside the gene matches. CDR3 length: 17 residues. Germline V gene lookup returns CDR1 ENHRY and CDR2 SYGVKD. For the CDR3, the DNA is TGTGCCATCAGTGAATTAGCGGGGGGAGGAGACACCGGGGAGCTGTTTTTT. Protein product: CAISELAGGGDTGELFF.

This clonotype showed up just once. This sequence joins TRBV7-9 and TRBJ2-7, with D perhaps matching TRBD2 (5 bases). The CDR3 length is 15 residues. V was shortened by 5 bases and J by 0 bases, with 14 bases between the two germline ends. From germline, CDR1 is SEHNR and CDR2 FQNEAQ (reference sequence). As DNA, the CDR3 is TGTGCCAGCAGCATCACCCAAGGGAGCTCCTACGAGCAGTACTTC. Residues: CASSITQGSSYEQYF.

This clonotype was observed many times. The chain carries TRBV12-3 or TRBV12-4 and TRBJ2-3; 11 nucleotides align to TRBD2. V lost 6 bases to trimming and J lost 3 bases; unmatched junction nucleotides: 11. The CDR3 extends over 17 amino acids. The CDR3 loop reads CASSNSGRARRTDTQYF. Here the CDR3 DNA reads TGTGCCAGCAGCAATAGCGGGAGGGCCCGTAGAACAGATACGCAGTATTTT.

For this clonotype: One junction end does not reproduce the germline sequence, and a read error may be involved. The chain combines TRBV5-6 with TRBJ2-4; D not certain. Germline CDR1 is SGHDT and CDR2 is YYEEEE. This CDR3 region has 11 residues. CDR3 in DNA: TGTGCCAGCAGCCTTAAAAACATACAGTACTTC. As protein: CASSLKNIQYF.

V is TRBV20-1 and J is TRBJ1-4; no reliable D call. The CDR3 runs 13 residues. CDR1 and CDR2 from the germline V gene are DFQATT and SNEGSKA (reference sequence). Trimming shortened V by 3 bases and J by 8 bases, and 13 bases separated the two germline ends. This chain's CDR3 is CSARWGGAEKLFF. The CDR3 nucleotides are TGCAGTGCTAGGTGGGGTGGTGCGGAAAAACTGTTTTTT.

The V gene is TRBV18, the J gene TRBJ2-2; 7 bases line up with TRBD1. CDR3 length equals 15 residues. V dropped 3 bases and J dropped 7; count of bases not matched to a gene: 8. From germline, CDR1 is KGHSH and CDR2 LQKENI. CDR3 residues: CASSPGQEANGELFF. CDR3 DNA sequence: TGTGCCAGCTCACCTGGACAGGAGGCAAACGGGGAGCTGTTTTTT.

In this sample, this clonotype turned up a few times. The chain carries TRBV6-1 and TRBJ1-1; D not resolved. From germline, CDR1 is MNHNS and CDR2 SASEGT. The CDR3 is made up of 12 amino acids. V lost 2 bases to trimming and J lost 4 bases, with 5 bases between them. The CDR3 protein is CASSERGTEAFF. The CDR3 coding sequence is TGTGCCAGCAGTGAACGGGGCACTGAAGCTTTCTTT.

This clonotype was detected only a few times. The chain combines TRBV20-1 with TRBJ1-5; the match to TRBD1 covers 9 bases. V dropped 3 bases and J dropped 11; count of bases not matched to a gene: 8. This CDR3 is 13 amino acids long. From germline, CDR1 is DFQATT and CDR2 SNEGSKA (reference sequence). CDR3 coding DNA: TGCAGTGCTAGGGGACAGGGATATTTGGCCCAGCATTTT. It is translated as CSARGQGYLAQHF.

The chain uses TRBV10-3 and TRBJ2-3, with a possible D match to TRBD2 (5 bases). This CDR3 region has 17 residues. The V end was cut by 0 bases, the J end by 2 bases, with 15 bases between. Per the germline V gene, CDR1 is ENHRY and CDR2 is SYGVKD. CDR3 in DNA: TGTGCCATCAGTGAGTCGGAGCGGCTCGGCCCCACAGATACGCAGTATTTT. Its translation: CAISESERLGPTDTQYF.

The V and J genes are TRBV11-2 and TRBJ2-1; the D call may be TRBD1 or TRBD2 (5 bases each). This CDR3 has 14 residues. Trimming shortened V by 1 base and J by 7 bases, and 11 bases separated the two germline ends. Germline values: CDR1 SGHAT, CDR2 FQNNGV. The CDR3 nucleotides read TGTGCCAGCAGCTTAGGGGACCGAGAAAATGAGCAGTTCTTC. Residues: CASSLGDRENEQFF.